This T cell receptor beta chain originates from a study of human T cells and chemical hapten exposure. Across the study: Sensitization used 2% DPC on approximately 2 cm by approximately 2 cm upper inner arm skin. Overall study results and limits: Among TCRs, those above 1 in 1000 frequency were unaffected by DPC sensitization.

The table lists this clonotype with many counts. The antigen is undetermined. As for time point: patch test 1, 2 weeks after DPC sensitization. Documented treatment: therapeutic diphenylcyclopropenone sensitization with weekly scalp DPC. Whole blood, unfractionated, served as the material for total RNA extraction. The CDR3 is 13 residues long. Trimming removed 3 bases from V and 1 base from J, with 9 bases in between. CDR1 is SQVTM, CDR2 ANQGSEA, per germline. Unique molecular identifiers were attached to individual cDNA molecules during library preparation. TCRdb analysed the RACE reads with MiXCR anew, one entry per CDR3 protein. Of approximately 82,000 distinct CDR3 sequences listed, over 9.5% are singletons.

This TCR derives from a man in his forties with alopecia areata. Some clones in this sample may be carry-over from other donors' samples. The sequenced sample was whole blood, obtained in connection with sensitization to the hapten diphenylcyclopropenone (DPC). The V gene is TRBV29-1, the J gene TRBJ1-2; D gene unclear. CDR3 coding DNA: TGCAGCGTTGATCCCGCGGATAACTATGGCTACACCTTC. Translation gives CSVDPADNYGYTF. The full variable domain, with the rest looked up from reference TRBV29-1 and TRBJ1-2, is SAVISQKPSRDICQRGTSLTIQCQVDSQVTMMFWYRQQPGQSLTLIATANQGSEATYESGFVIDKFPISRPNLTFSTLTVSNMSPEDSSIYLCSVDPADNYGYTFGSGTRLTVV.